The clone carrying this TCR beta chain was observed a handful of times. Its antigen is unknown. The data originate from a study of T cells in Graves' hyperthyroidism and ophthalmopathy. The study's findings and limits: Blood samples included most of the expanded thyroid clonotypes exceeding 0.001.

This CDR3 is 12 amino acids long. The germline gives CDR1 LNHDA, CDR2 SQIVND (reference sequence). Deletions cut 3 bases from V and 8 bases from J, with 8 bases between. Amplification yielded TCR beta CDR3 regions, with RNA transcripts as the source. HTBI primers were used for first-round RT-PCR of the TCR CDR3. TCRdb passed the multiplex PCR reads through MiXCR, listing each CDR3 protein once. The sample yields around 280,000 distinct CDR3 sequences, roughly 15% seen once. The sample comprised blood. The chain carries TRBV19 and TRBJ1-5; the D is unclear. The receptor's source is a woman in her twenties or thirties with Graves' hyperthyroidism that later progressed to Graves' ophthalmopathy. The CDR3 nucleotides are TGTGCCAGTAGTATTGGAGTCAAGCCCCAGCATTTT. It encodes CASSIGVKPQHF.